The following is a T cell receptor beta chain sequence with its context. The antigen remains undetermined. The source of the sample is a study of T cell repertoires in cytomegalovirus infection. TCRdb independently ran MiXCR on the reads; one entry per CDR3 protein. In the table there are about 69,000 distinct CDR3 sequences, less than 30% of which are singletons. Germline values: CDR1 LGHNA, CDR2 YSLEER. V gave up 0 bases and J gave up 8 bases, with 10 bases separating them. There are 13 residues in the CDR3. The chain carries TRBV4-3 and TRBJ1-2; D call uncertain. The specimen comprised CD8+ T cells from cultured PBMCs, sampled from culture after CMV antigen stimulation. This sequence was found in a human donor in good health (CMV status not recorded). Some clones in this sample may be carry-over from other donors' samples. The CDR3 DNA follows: TGCGCCAGCAGCCAAGATGGAGGCTGGGGCTACACCTTC. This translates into CASSQDGGWGYTF.